Listed below are T cell receptor beta chains from one sample, sequenced in a study of T cells in tumors after PD-1 blockade. Using immunoSEQ multiplex PCR, the repertoire was profiled, and TCRdb retains in-frame clones only, with some absent. The sample consists of 45,000 to 50,000 clones, around four fifths of them appearing once. This specimen was PBMCs, taken before anti-PD-1 therapy. The receptors stem from a human donor with advanced basal cell or squamous cell carcinoma (not recorded which). Each CDR3 is given with its conserved first and last residue. D genes are given only for firm matches. Clone size appears in some rows only: once, few, many, or a class for an expanded clone.

>TRBJ2-1|-|TRBV10-3|TRBD2|15
TGTGCCATCAAGGGGAGCGGGGGACCCTACAATGAGCAGTTCTTC
CAIKGSGGPYNEQFF
>TRBJ1-2|-|TRBV3-1/TRBV3-2|-|13
TGTGCCAGCAGCCCAGGACAGCTCTATGGCTACACCTTC
CASSPGQLYGYTF
>TRBJ1-5|-|TRBV2|-|14
TGTGCCAGCAGTGAACTATGGGGCGAACAGCCCCAGCATTTT
CASSELWGEQPQHF
>TRBJ1-4|-|TRBV5-1|-|16
TGCGCCAGCAGCTTAGTCTTCCGGGGCGAGGGGGAAAAACTGTTTTTT
CASSLVFRGEGEKLFF
>TRBJ2-3|few|TRBV13|TRBD2|14
TGTGCCAGCAGCTTAAACCTAGCGGGAGACACGCAGTATTTT
CASSLNLAGDTQYF
>TRBJ1-6|-|TRBV18|-|12
TGTGCCAGCTCACTCGACCTTTCACCCCTCCACTTT
CASSLDLSPLHF
>TRBJ2-7|-|TRBV3-1/TRBV3-2|-|14
TGTGCCAGCAGCGTCTCAGCGGACTCCTACGAGCAGTACTTC
CASSVSADSYEQYF
>TRBJ1-2|-|TRBV14|-|16
TGTGCCAGCAGCCAAAGCGGGACGGCGCGTTTATATGGCTACACCTTC
CASSQSGTARLYGYTF
>TRBJ2-1|-|TRBV9|-|15
TGTGCCAGCAGCGCACAGGGTTCGGGCTACAATGAGCAGTTCTTC
CASSAQGSGYNEQFF
>TRBJ2-7|few|TRBV29-1|TRBD2|14
TGCAGCGTTGTTATGTTAGCGGGGACCTACGAGCAGTACTTC
CSVVMLAGTYEQYF
>TRBJ2-2|-|TRBV7-8|-|15
TGTGCCAGCAGCCCCGGGGTAGGGGGGACCGGGGAGCTGTTTTTT
CASSPGVGGTGELFF
>TRBJ2-3|-|TRBV5-4|TRBD2|16
TGTGCCAGCAGCTTGCCGCTAGCGGGGGTGGCAGATACGCAGTATTTT
CASSLPLAGVADTQYF
>TRBJ2-1|-|TRBV18|TRBD1|19
TGTGCCAGCTCACCCGTCCCGGGACAGGGAACCTCCGTTATCAATGAGCAGTTCTTC
CASSPVPGQGTSVINEQFF
>TRBJ1-2|-|TRBV3-1/TRBV3-2|-|13
TGTGCCAGCAGCCAAGTAACAACGGATGGCTACACCTTC
CASSQVTTDGYTF
>TRBJ1-5|-|TRBV7-2|-|15
TGTGCCAGCAGCGCCTGGGCTCATAGCAATCAGCCCCAGCATTTT
CASSAWAHSNQPQHF
>TRBJ2-2|-|TRBV2|TRBD2|15
TGTGCCAGCAGTGTGACTAGCGGGAACACCGGGGAGCTGTTTTTT
CASSVTSGNTGELFF
>TRBJ2-1|-|TRBV2|-|13
TGTGCCAGCAAGGAAGACAAATACAATGAGCAGTTCTTC
CASKEDKYNEQFF
>TRBJ2-7|-|TRBV6-5|-|15
TGTGCCAGCAGCTACAGCGGGGACAACTCCTACGAGCAGTACTTC
CASSYSGDNSYEQYF
>TRBJ2-1|-|TRBV7-8|TRBD2|15
TGTGCCAGCAGTCGTACGGGGGGGGGCCGGAATGAGCAGTTCTTC
CASSRTGGGRNEQFF
>TRBJ2-2|few|TRBV24-1|TRBD1|15
TGTGCCACCAGAGGACAGGGATCGAACACCGGGGAGCTGTTTTTT
CATRGQGSNTGELFF
>TRBJ2-3|-|TRBV4-1|-|18
TGCGCCAGCAGCCACAGTGCCGGGGCTCGTGGTAGCACAGATACGCAGTATTTT
CASSHSAGARGSTDTQYF
>TRBJ1-1|-|TRBV6-4|-|16
TGTGCCAGCAGTGCATTGAAAGGGTCCCTGAACACTGAAGCTTTCTTT
CASSALKGSLNTEAFF
>TRBJ2-3|-|TRBV5-4|-|13
TGTGCCAGCAGCTGGAGGGAAACTAATACGCAGTATTTT
CASSWRETNTQYF
>TRBJ1-5|-|TRBV13|-|13
TGTGCCAGCAGCTTAGACCGGAATCAGCCCCAGCATTTT
CASSLDRNQPQHF
>TRBJ2-7|-|TRBV7-2|-|14
TGTGCCAGCAGCTTAGCTGGTGGGGCGTCCGAGCAGTACTTC
CASSLAGGASEQYF
>TRBJ2-2|-|TRBV29-1|-|15
TGCAGCGTTGAAGTAGGTCAGACGAACACCGGGGAGCTGTTTTTT
CSVEVGQTNTGELFF
>TRBJ1-5|once|TRBV3-1/TRBV3-2|TRBD1|16
TGTGCCAGCAGCCAGGGGACAGGGTTTAGCAATCAGCCCCAGCATTTT
CASSQGTGFSNQPQHF
>TRBJ2-6|-|TRBV19|-|15
TGTGCCAGTAGTATTAGGGGTCCTGGGGCCAACGTCCTGACTTTC
CASSIRGPGANVLTF
>TRBJ2-3|once|TRBV6-1|-|15
TGTGCCAGCAGTGAACACGGGAGAGGGGCAGATACGCAGTATTTT
CASSEHGRGADTQYF
>TRBJ1-2|-|TRBV7-8|TRBD1|14
TGTGCCAGCGGTGTGTTAGGGGGCAAATATGGCTACACCTTC
CASGVLGGKYGYTF
>TRBJ2-2|-|TRBV4-2|-|13
TGTGCCAGCAGCCAAGTTTACGACGGGGAGCTGTTTTTT
CASSQVYDGELFF
>TRBJ2-1|few|TRBV7-8|TRBD1|16
TGTGCCAGCAGCTCCCGACAGGGGTGGGTCTACAATGAGCAGTTCTTC
CASSSRQGWVYNEQFF
>TRBJ2-4|-|TRBV24-1|TRBD2|13
TGTGCCACCAGGGGAGACGGGGGGAACATTCAGTACTTC
CATRGDGGNIQYF
>TRBJ2-4|-|TRBV6-6|-|17
TGTGCCAGCAGCCGAGGGAATCGCGAGAGGGTGAAAAACATTCAGTACTTC
CASSRGNRERVKNIQYF
>TRBJ2-5|-|TRBV5-1|TRBD1|15
TGCGCCAGCAGCTTGGGGGGACAGAGCCAAGAGACCCAGTACTTC
CASSLGGQSQETQYF
>TRBJ1-6|-|TRBV5-1|-|16
TGCGCCAGCAGCTTGGCGGCAGCCAGTTATAATTCACCCCTCCACTTT
CASSLAAASYNSPLHF
>TRBJ2-2|-|TRBV9|TRBD1|14
TGTGCCAGCAGCGCGACAGGGATCACCGGGGAGCTGTTTTTT
CASSATGITGELFF
>TRBJ2-3|-|TRBV29-1|-|12
TGCAGCGTTGACGGCGGGACAGATACGCAGTATTTT
CSVDGGTDTQYF
>TRBJ1-5|-|TRBV6-6|-|14
TGTGCCAGCAGTGAGGACCTTTCGAGGCAGCCCCAGCATTTT
CASSEDLSRQPQHF
>TRBJ1-1|-|TRBV5-8|-|12
TGTGCCAGCAGCTTGTTAAACACTGAAGCTTTCTTT
CASSLLNTEAFF
>TRBJ1-4|-|TRBV2|TRBD1|14
TGTGCCAGCACCGGGACAGGGGGCAGGGAAAAACTGTTTTTT
CASTGTGGREKLFF
>TRBJ1-6|-|TRBV5-1|-|10
TGCGCCAGCAGCCCGACACCCCTCCACTTT
CASSPTPLHF
>TRBJ1-5|few|TRBV20-1|-|14
TGCAGTGCTAGTCCGGACAGCGATTCAGGGCCCCAGCATTTT
CSASPDSDSGPQHF
>TRBJ2-2|-|TRBV6-5|-|15
TGTGCCAGCAGTTCTGACGGTCGCGGCACCGGGGAGCTGTTTTTT
CASSSDGRGTGELFF
>TRBJ1-1|-|TRBV27|-|13
TGTGCCAGCACCGACCCCTCCCGTACTGAAGCTTTCTTT
CASTDPSRTEAFF
>TRBJ2-7|medium-sized|TRBV14|-|15
TGTGCCAGCAGTGAAGGAGCGGGCCTAATTTACGAGCAGTACTTC
CASSEGAGLIYEQYF
>TRBJ1-5|-|TRBV28|-|15
TGTGCCAGCAGGTGGGGGGTTGAGAGCAATCAGCCCCAGCATTTT
CASRWGVESNQPQHF
>TRBJ2-7|-|TRBV7-3|TRBD1|15
TGTGCCAGCAGCGGGTTGGACAGGGTGGGTTACGAGCAGTACTTC
CASSGLDRVGYEQYF
>TRBJ2-1|-|TRBV24-1|-|13
TGTGCCACCACGGACAACTCCTACAATGAGCAGTTCTTC
CATTDNSYNEQFF
>TRBJ1-2|once|TRBV28|-|14
TGTGCCATCGACCTGCTCACCGCGGGGTATGGCTACACCTTC
CAIDLLTAGYGYTF
>TRBJ2-3|-|TRBV6-2/TRBV6-3|-|15
TGTGCCAGCAGTACCGGGACTTCCCTCTTAGATACGCAGTATTTT
CASSTGTSLLDTQYF
>TRBJ2-1|-|TRBV7-3|TRBD2|15
TGTGCCAGCAGCTCCAGCGGGGGTTACTACAATGAGCAGTTCTTC
CASSSSGGYYNEQFF
>TRBJ2-1|-|TRBV7-9|-|19
TGTGCCAGCAGCCGTCGGGGGGGACAGGGTGTGGGGCCTTACAATGAGCAGTTCTTC
CASSRRGGQGVGPYNEQFF
>TRBJ1-1|once|TRBV7-8|-|13
TGTGCCAGCAGCTTAGGACAGAACACTGAAGCTTTCTTT
CASSLGQNTEAFF
>TRBJ2-7|-|TRBV6-5|-|15
TGTGCCAGCACCAGGGCCGGGACCTCCTCCTACGAGCAGTACTTC
CASTRAGTSSYEQYF
>TRBJ2-1|-|TRBV19|-|13
TGTGCCAGTAGTCCGGGACTCTTGGATGAGCAGTTCTTC
CASSPGLLDEQFF
>TRBJ1-3|-|TRBV7-2|TRBD1|15
TGTGCCAGCAGCCCCGGGACAGGGGTTGGAAACACCATATATTTT
CASSPGTGVGNTIYF
>TRBJ1-1|many|TRBV12-3/TRBV12-4|-|12
TGTGCCAGCAACGGGGAGGACACTGAAGCTTTCTTT
CASNGEDTEAFF
>TRBJ1-2|-|TRBV6-1|-|15
TGTGCCAGCAGTGAGGTTGGGAGTACCCACTATGGCTACACCTTC
CASSEVGSTHYGYTF